The entry below gives a single T cell receptor (beta chain) sequence along with its context. Its specificity is not known. This record belongs to a study of cytomegalovirus exposure and HLA in healthy donors. Study-level points and caveats: The authors enumerated around 150 TCR beta chains as linked to cytomegalovirus.

Amplification used 60 Vbeta primers and 13 Jbeta primers. Repertoires were generated with immunoSEQ multiplex PCR, while TCRdb's copy carries only in-frame clones and drops some. The table lists 180,000 or so clones, over 65% of them singletons. The CDR3 runs to 13 residues. Germline V gives CDR1 SGHTA, CDR2 FQGNSA. V lost 5 bases to trimming and J lost 6 bases; unmatched junction nucleotides: 3. The chain links TRBV7-2 to TRBJ2-5; 10 bases match TRBD1. The sample taken for sequencing was PBMCs. The clonotype was recovered from a man aged 18-30 years in good health and CMV-seronegative. CDR3 coding DNA: TGTGCCAGCAGCGGACAGGGGGTAAAGACCCAGTACTTC. It yields the protein CASSGQGVKTQYF.